This TCR beta chain originates from a study of blood T cell repertoires in COVID-19. Study at large: The United States, Italy and Spain provided the acute and convalescent COVID-19 samples. In each case, the material was cDNA or gDNA derived from T cells, B-cell-depleted T cells, or PBMCs.

The authors' processing: For nucleated cells, counts were estimated from reference gene primer amplification. Sequenced by immunoSEQ multiplex PCR; TCRdb stores in-frame clones only, minus some. D and trimming come from the DNA, and the V and J calls and clone size come from that table. Of 98,000 or so clones detected, about 91% appear once; the ten largest clones hold roughly 6%. CDR3 length equals 14 residues. The V and J ends lost 6 bases and 6 bases, in that order; junction bases with no gene match: 8. Germline V gene data show CDR1 as LNHDA and CDR2 as SQIVND (reference sequence). The chain recombines TRBV19 with TRBJ2-7, with TRBD1 matching over 10 bases. The receptor's source is a human donor in a cohort sampled during active COVID-19. The sample taken for sequencing was peripheral blood. The CDR3: CASSTGTGVFEQYF. In DNA form, the CDR3 reads TGTGCCAGTAGCACCGGGACAGGGGTGTTCGAGCAGTACTTC.